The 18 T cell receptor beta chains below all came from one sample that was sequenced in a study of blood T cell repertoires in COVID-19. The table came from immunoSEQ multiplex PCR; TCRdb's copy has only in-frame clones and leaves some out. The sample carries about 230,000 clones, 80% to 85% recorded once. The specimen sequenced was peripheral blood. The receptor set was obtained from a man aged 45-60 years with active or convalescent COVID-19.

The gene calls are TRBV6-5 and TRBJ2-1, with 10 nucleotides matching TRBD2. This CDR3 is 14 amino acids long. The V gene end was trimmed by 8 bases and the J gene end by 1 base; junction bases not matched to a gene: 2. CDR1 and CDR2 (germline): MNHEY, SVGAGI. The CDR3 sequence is CASRTSGSYNEQFF. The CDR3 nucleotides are TGTGCCAGCCGGACTAGCGGTTCCTACAATGAGCAGTTCTTC.

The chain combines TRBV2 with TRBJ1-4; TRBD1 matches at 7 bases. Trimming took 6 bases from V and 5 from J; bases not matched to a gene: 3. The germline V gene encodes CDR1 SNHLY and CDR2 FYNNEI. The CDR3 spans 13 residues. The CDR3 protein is CASRGGQNEKLFF. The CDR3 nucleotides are TGTGCCAGCAGGGGGGGACAGAATGAAAAACTGTTTTTT.

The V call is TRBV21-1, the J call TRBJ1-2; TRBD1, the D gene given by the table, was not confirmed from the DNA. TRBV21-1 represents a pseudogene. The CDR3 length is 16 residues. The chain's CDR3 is CASSRRQGEANYGYTF. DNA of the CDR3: TGTGCCAGCAGCCGGCGACAGGGCGAAGCTAACTATGGCTACACCTTC.

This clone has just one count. The DNA of the CDR3 is TGTGCCAGCTCACCGGGACAGAGCTATGGCTACACCTTC. Translated: CASSPGQSYGYTF. The chain employs TRBV18 and TRBJ1-2; 7 positions agree with TRBD1. V gave up 3 bases and J gave up 4 bases; unmatched junction bases: 2. This CDR3 has 13 residues. CDR1 and CDR2 (germline): KGHSH, LQKENI. Full variable domain (rest looked up from reference TRBV18 and TRBJ1-2): NAGVMQNPRHLVRRRGQEARLRCSPMKGHSHVYWYRQLPEEGLKFMVYLQKENIIDESGMPKERFSAEFPKEGPSILRIQQVVRGDSAAYFCASSPGQSYGYTFGSGTRLTVV.

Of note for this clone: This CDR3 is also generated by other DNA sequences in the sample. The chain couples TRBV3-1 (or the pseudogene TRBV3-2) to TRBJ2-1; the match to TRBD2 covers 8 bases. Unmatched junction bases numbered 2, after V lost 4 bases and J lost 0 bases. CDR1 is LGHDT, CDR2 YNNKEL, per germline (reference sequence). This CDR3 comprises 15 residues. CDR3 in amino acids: CASSRRGGSYNEQFF. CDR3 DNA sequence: TGTGCCAGCAGCCGTCGGGGGGGCTCCTACAATGAGCAGTTCTTC.

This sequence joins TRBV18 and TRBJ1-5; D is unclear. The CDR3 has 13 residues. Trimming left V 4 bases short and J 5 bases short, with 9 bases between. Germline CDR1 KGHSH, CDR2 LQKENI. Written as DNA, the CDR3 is TGTGCCAGCTCACTTGAGGGCGATCAGCCCCAGCATTTT. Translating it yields CASSLEGDQPQHF.

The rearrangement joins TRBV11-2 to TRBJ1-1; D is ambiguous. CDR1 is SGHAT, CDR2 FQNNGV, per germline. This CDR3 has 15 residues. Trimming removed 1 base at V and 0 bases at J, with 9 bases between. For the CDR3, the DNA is TGTGCCAGCAGCTTAGGACACGGTGTGAACACTGAAGCTTTCTTT. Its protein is CASSLGHGVNTEAFF.

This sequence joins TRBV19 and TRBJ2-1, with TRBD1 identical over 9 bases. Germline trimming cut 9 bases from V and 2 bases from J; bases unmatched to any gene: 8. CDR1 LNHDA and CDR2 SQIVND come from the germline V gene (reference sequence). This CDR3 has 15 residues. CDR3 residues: CASRLGQGTYNEQFF. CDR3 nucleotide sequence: TGTGCCAGCCGGCTCGGACAGGGGACCTACAATGAGCAGTTCTTC.

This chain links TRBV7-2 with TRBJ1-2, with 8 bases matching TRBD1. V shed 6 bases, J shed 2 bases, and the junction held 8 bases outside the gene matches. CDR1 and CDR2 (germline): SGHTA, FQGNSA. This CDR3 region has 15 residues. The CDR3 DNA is TGTGCCAGCAGTGTGGGGACAGGTCGCAACTATGGCTACACCTTC. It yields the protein CASSVGTGRNYGYTF.

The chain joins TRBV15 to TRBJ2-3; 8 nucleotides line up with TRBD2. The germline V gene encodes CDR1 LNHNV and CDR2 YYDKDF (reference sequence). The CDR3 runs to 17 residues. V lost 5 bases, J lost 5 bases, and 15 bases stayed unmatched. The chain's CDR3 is CATSPKRGSSVQDTQYF. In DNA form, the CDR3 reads TGTGCCACCAGCCCAAAGCGGGGGTCTAGCGTACAAGATACGCAGTATTTT.

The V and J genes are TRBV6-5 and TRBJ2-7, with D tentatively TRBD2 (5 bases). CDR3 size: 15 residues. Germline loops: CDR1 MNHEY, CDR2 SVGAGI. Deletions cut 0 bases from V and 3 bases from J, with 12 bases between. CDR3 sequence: CASSYSAEANYEQYF. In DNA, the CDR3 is TGTGCCAGCAGTTACTCGGCGGAGGCAAACTACGAGCAGTACTTC.

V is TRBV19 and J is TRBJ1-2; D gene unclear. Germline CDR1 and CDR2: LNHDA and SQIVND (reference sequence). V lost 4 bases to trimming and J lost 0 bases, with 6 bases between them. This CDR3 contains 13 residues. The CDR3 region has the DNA TGTGCCAGTAGTACCCTAGCTAACTATGGCTACACCTTC. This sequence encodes CASSTLANYGYTF.

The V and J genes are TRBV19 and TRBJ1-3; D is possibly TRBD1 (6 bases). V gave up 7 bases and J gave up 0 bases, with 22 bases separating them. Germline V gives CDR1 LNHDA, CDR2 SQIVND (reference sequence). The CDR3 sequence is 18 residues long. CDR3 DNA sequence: TGTGCCAGTACCCGGGGGGCAGGGAACGACCTCTCTGGAAACACCATATATTTT. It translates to CASTRGAGNDLSGNTIYF.

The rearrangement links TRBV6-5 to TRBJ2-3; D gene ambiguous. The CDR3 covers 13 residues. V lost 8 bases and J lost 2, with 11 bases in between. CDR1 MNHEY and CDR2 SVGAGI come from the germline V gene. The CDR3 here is CASGTEDTDTQYF. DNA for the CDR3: TGTGCCAGCGGTACCGAGGACACAGATACGCAGTATTTT.

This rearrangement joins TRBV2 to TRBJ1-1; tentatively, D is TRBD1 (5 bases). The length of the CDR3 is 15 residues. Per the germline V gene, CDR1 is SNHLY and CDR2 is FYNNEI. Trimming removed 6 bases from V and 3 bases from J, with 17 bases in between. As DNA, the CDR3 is TGTGCCAGCAGCACAGGACGAAAACGCGACACTGAAGCTTTCTTT. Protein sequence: CASSTGRKRDTEAFF.

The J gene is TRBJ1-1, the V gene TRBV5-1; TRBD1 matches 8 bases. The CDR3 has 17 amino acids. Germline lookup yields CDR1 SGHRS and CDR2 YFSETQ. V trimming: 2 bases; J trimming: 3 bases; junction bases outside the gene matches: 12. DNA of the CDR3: TGCGCCAGCAGCTTAACACGGACAGGGATGGTTTACACTGAAGCTTTCTTT. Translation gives CASSLTRTGMVYTEAFF.

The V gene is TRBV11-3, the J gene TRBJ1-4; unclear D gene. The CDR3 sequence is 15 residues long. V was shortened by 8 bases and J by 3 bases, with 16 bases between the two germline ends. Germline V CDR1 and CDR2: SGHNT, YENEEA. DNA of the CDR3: TGTGCCAGCGACCGGCAGCGGGCGGCTAATGAAAAACTGTTTTTT. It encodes CASDRQRAANEKLFF.

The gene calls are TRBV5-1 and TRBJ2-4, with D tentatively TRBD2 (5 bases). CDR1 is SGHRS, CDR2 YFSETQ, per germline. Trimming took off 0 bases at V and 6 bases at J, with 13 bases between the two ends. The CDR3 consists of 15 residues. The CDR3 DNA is TGCGCCAGCAGCTTGGGATCGGAGGCAGTAAACATTCAGTACTTC. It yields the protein CASSLGSEAVNIQYF.